These T cell receptor beta chains were read from a single sample in a study of cytomegalovirus exposure and HLA in healthy donors. Sequencing used immunoSEQ multiplex PCR; TCRdb keeps in-frame clones, though not all of them. The sample shows 130,000 or so clones, 84% of them seen only once. Sequencing input: PBMCs. These receptors came from a woman under 30 in good health and CMV-seropositive. The CDR3 runs from the conserved cysteine through the conserved F or W. The D gene is left open where the match is weak. The size field is filled for only some rows; it gives once, few, many or a size class.

v_gene	d_gene	j_gene	abundance	CDR3aa	CDR3nt
TRBV11-3	-	TRBJ2-7	-	CASSLDLQGRASYEQYF	TGTGCCAGCAGCTTAGACCTCCAGGGGAGGGCTTCCTACGAGCAGTACTTC
TRBV5-4	TRBD2	TRBJ2-7	-	CASSLGPAGRGVEQYF	TGTGCCAGCAGCTTGGGGCCAGCGGGGCGAGGGGTCGAGCAGTACTTC
TRBV6-6	-	TRBJ1-1	-	CASSYIQGSTEAFF	TGTGCCAGCAGTTACATCCAGGGAAGCACTGAAGCTTTCTTT
TRBV5-1	-	TRBJ1-3	-	CASSPGGTGGNTIYF	TGCGCCAGCAGCCCCGGCGGTACAGGCGGAAACACCATATATTTT
TRBV15	-	TRBJ2-6	-	CATSHLQGSGANVLTF	TGTGCCACCAGCCACTTGCAGGGATCTGGGGCCAACGTCCTGACTTTC
TRBV10-1	-	TRBJ1-3	-	CASSPDGTHLSGNTIYF	TGCGCCAGCAGTCCGGACGGGACTCATCTCTCTGGAAACACCATATATTTT
TRBV21-1	-	TRBJ2-3	few	CASSKPGDTQYF	TGTGCCAGCAGCAAACCGGGAGATACGCAGTATTTT
TRBV11-2	-	TRBJ2-7	-	CASSFPGVAEQYF	TGTGCCAGCAGCTTCCCCGGGGTAGCCGAGCAGTACTTC
TRBV27	-	TRBJ1-5	-	CASSLEYSNQPQHF	TGTGCCAGCAGTTTGGAGTATAGCAATCAGCCCCAGCATTTT
TRBV7-9	-	TRBJ1-3	-	CASSSGGGPTVWGNTIYF	TGTGCCAGCAGCTCCGGGGGGGGGCCTACGGTGTGGGGAAACACCATATATTTT
TRBV5-6	TRBD2	TRBJ2-3	once	CASSLTTSGGVDTQYF	TGTGCCAGCAGCTTAACAACTAGCGGGGGGGTAGATACGCAGTATTTT
TRBV30	-	TRBJ2-7	-	CAWSVQAPGEQYF	TGTGCCTGGAGTGTACAGGCCCCTGGAGAGCAGTACTTC
TRBV7-9	-	TRBJ2-3	few	CASIAGASTDTQYF	TGTGCCAGCATTGCCGGAGCGTCCACAGATACGCAGTATTTT
TRBV5-6	-	TRBJ1-2	-	CASSLGSGLYTF	TGTGCCAGCAGCTTGGGGAGCGGCCTCTACACCTTC
TRBV5-1	-	TRBJ1-1	-	CASSFSLANTEAFF	TGCGCCAGCAGCTTCAGTCTAGCGAACACTGAAGCTTTCTTT
TRBV21-1	-	TRBJ2-3	-	CASSKGEARMRDTQYF	TGTGCCAGCAGCAAAGGGGAGGCTAGGATGCGAGATACGCAGTATTTT
TRBV7-8	-	TRBJ1-6	-	CASSHIPGQRENSPLHF	TGTGCCAGCAGCCATATTCCCGGACAGAGAGAGAATTCACCCCTCCACTTT
TRBV7-9	-	TRBJ2-1	-	CASSFQVPVF	TGTGCCAGCAGCTTTCAGGTCCCGGTCTTC
TRBV2	TRBD2	TRBJ2-1	-	CASSESLLAVLGNEQFF	TGTGCCAGCAGTGAATCCCTACTAGCGGTATTAGGCAATGAGCAGTTCTTC
TRBV11-2	-	TRBJ2-5	-	CASSLDMETQYF	TGTGCCAGCAGCTTAGATATGGAGACCCAGTACTTC
TRBV6-1	-	TRBJ2-7	-	CASSEFPGEAYEQYF	TGTGCCAGCAGTGAATTCCCAGGGGAAGCCTACGAGCAGTACTTC
TRBV4-2	TRBD2	TRBJ2-2	-	CASSQGLAGANTGELFF	TGTGCCAGCAGCCAAGGTCTAGCGGGGGCGAACACCGGGGAGCTGTTTTTT
TRBV29-1	TRBD1	TRBJ2-7	-	CSVGTGVHREQYF	TGCAGCGTTGGGACAGGGGTGCATCGCGAGCAGTACTTC
TRBV6-1	-	TRBJ2-1	-	CASRGGVYNEQFF	TGTGCCAGCAGAGGGGGAGTTTACAATGAGCAGTTCTTC
TRBV5-1	TRBD2	TRBJ2-3	-	CASSPFGAGGTDTQYF	TGCGCCAGCAGCCCGTTCGGAGCGGGGGGCACAGATACGCAGTATTTT
TRBV6-1	TRBD1	TRBJ1-6	few	CASSLWGQRSPLHF	TGTGCCAGCTCTTTATGGGGACAGAGGTCACCCCTCCACTTT
TRBV6-5	-	TRBJ1-2	-	CASRSGNYGYTF	TGTGCCAGCAGATCAGGGAACTATGGCTACACCTTC
TRBV11-1	-	TRBJ2-7	few	CASSLPDYEQYF	TGTGCCAGCAGCTTACCAGACTACGAGCAGTACTTC
TRBV15	-	TRBJ2-2	-	CATSRDLSGTRNTGELFF	TGTGCCACCAGCAGAGATCTTAGTGGGACACGAAACACCGGGGAGCTGTTTTTT
TRBV4-1	TRBD2	TRBJ2-7	-	CASSPTAGGYEQYF	TGCGCCAGCAGCCCCACCGCGGGGGGGTACGAGCAGTACTTC
TRBV28	TRBD1	TRBJ2-7	once	CASSFRITGDYSYEQYF	TGTGCCAGCAGTTTTCGGATAACAGGGGATTACTCCTACGAGCAGTACTTC
TRBV6-1	-	TRBJ2-1	few	CASRENRYNEQFF	TGTGCCAGCAGGGAGAATAGATACAATGAGCAGTTCTTC